The entry that follows covers one T cell receptor (beta chain) sequence. Unique molecular identifiers were used to barcode this TCRbeta library. TCRdb called the PCR reads again in MiXCR, with one record for every CDR3 protein. The data contain about 980,000 distinct CDR3 sequences, about 29% of them singletons. The CDR3 has 13 residues. Trimming removed 1 base from V and 12 bases from J, with 13 bases in between. The record originates from a study of T-cell reconstitution after alpha-beta-depleted transplantation in children. The J gene is TRBJ2-1, the V gene TRBV12-3 or TRBV12-4; D may match TRBD1 or TRBD2 (5 bases each). The source material was PBMCs, mostly from graft donor cells, sampled 360 days after TCRalphabeta/CD19-depleted stem cell transplant. This clonotype was sampled from a boy younger than two who had a stem cell transplant for SCID, so the T cells may come from the graft donor. CDR3 nucleotide sequence: TGTGCCAGCAGTTTAGTAGAGGCAGGGAGGCAGTTCTTC. Translating it yields CASSLVEAGRQFF.